A selection of T cell receptor beta chains follows, all from one sample in a study of T cell responses to AZD1222 COVID-19 vaccine. Produced via immunoSEQ multiplex PCR; TCRdb's table is partial and in-frame only. Its table lists around 150,000 clones. The source material was peripheral blood. These receptors were collected from an adult in good health. The CDR3 runs from the conserved cysteine through the conserved F or W. Fields, in order: D gene, V gene, J gene, CDR3 DNA, CDR3 protein. The D gene is left open where the match is weak.

>NA|TRBV6-5|TRBJ2-1
TGTGCCAGCAGTTACGTTAGATCCAATGAGCAGTTCTTC
CASSYVRSNEQFF
>TRBD1|TRBV5-1|TRBJ1-5
TGCGCCAGCAGCATTACAGGGGGGGGCGCCCAGCATTTT
CASSITGGGAQHF
>TRBD1|TRBV11-3|TRBJ1-2
TGTGCCAGCAGCTTAGAGCCCAGGGGGGACTATGGCTACACCTTC
CASSLEPRGDYGYTF
>TRBD1|TRBV7-8|TRBJ1-5
TGTGCCAGCAGCCCAGGCCTCGGGACAGGGCATCAGCCCCAGCATTTT
CASSPGLGTGHQPQHF
>NA|TRBV27|TRBJ2-2
TGTGCCAGCAGTTACCAGGGTGGGGGCACCGGGGAGCTGTTTTTT
CASSYQGGGTGELFF
>NA|TRBV5-1|TRBJ2-2
TGCGCCAGCAGCTCCCGGTTAACCGGGGAGCTGTTTTTT
CASSSRLTGELFF
>TRBD2|TRBV7-2|TRBJ2-3
TGTGCCAGCAGCTTAGTTGGGGGGGCAGATACGCAGTATTTT
CASSLVGGADTQYF
>NA|TRBV28|TRBJ1-2
TGTGCCAGCAGTGGGGGATCTAGACATTATGGCTACACCTTC
CASSGGSRHYGYTF
>TRBD1|TRBV28|TRBJ1-4
TGTGCCAGCAGCCCAGGGGGCGCCGGTAATGAAAAACTGTTTTTT
CASSPGGAGNEKLFF
>TRBD1|TRBV2|TRBJ1-2
TGTGCGCGAAGAGCAGGGGGGCCTTATGGCTACACCTTC
CARRAGGPYGYTF
>NA|TRBV28|TRBJ1-2
TGTGCCAGCACCCTTACCGGGACACCCAACTATGGCTACACCTTC
CASTLTGTPNYGYTF
>TRBD1|TRBV7-2|TRBJ1-4
TGTGCCAGCAGCTCCCAGGGGGCCCCTGGAAAACTGTTTTTT
CASSSQGAPGKLFF
>NA|TRBV18|TRBJ1-5
TGTGCCAGCTCACCTGATCTGGGACAGCCCCAGCATTTT
CASSPDLGQPQHF
>TRBD1|TRBV29-1|TRBJ1-2
TGCAGCGTTGGGACAGGGAACTATGGCTACACCTTC
CSVGTGNYGYTF